A single sample is the source of the 13 T cell receptor beta chains below, sequenced in a study of T cell clonality in common variable immunodeficiency. Clones were sequenced by immunoSEQ multiplex PCR, and TCRdb holds only the in-frame ones, with some missing. The sample lists roughly 48,000 clones, none appearing once, the ten largest making up nearly 3.5%. Specimen: peripheral blood mononuclear cells. These receptor sequences come from a person between 18 and 69 years old in good health.

There are many counts of this clone. The CDR3 end falls 3 residues outside the read, so it is completed with the germline J gene. V is TRBV5-4 and J is TRBJ2-2, with TRBD1 as a possible D gene (5 bases). CDR3 length: 14 residues. Between the trimmed V and J ends, which lost 2 bases and 4 bases, there was a span of 9 bases. Germline CDR1 SGHNT, CDR2 YYREEE (reference sequence). The CDR3 reads CASSFQGTTGELFF. CDR3 DNA (partial): TGTGCCAGCAGCTTTCAGGGCACCACCGGGGAG.

This clone appeared many times. The read ends 3 residues early relative to the CDR3; the germline J gene fills the gap. The rearrangement links TRBV9 to TRBJ1-3; a weak D match, TRBD1 (5 bases). This CDR3 comprises 13 residues. Germline V gives CDR1 SGDLS, CDR2 YYNGEE. The CDR3 bases that were read are TGTGCCAGCAGCCCTCCGGGGGGGAGTACC. This codes for CASSPPGGST. The entire CDR3 is CASSPPGGSTIYF.

This clone came up a few times. The chain's CDR3 is CASSLLGTGGYYGYTF. The DNA read from the CDR3 is TGTGCCAGCAGCTTACTCGGGACAGGGGGTTATTATGGC. The chain employs TRBV7-8 and TRBJ1-2; 11 bases are a match to TRBD1. The read terminates 3 residues before the CDR3 end, so the remaining end is supplied by the germline J gene. Losses at the gene ends were 2 bases for V and 5 bases for J; bases not matched to a gene: 7. The germline V gene encodes CDR1 SGHVS and CDR2 FQNEAQ. The CDR3 loop spans 16 amino acids.

Judged by abundance, this clone is medium-sized (0.01 to 0.1%). CDR3 DNA, as far as it was read: TGTGCCAGCAGTAAGACTAGCGGGAGCTCAGATACG. This codes for CASSKTSGSSDT. The CDR3 reads in full as CASSKTSGSSDTQYF. V gene TRBV6-2 or TRBV6-3 combines with J gene TRBJ2-3; 12 bases map to TRBD2. With the read ending 3 residues before the CDR3 end, the germline J gene is used to fill in that end. The CDR3 is 15 amino acids. Germline assignment: CDR1 MNHEY and CDR2 SVGEGT. The V and J ends lost 5 bases and 4 bases, in that order; junction bases with no gene match: 4.

About this clone itself: The sequenced fragment ends 3 residues before the CDR3 boundary, so the rest is inferred from the germline J gene. The gene calls are TRBV20-1 and TRBJ2-5; TRBD1 is a possible D gene (6 bases). V was shortened by 2 bases and J by 5 bases, with 15 bases between the two germline ends. This CDR3 spans 14 amino acids. Germline loops: CDR1 DFQATT, CDR2 SNEGSKA (reference sequence). The CDR3 spells CSARLRGFGETQYF. CDR3 bases read: TGCAGTGCTAGATTGAGGGGGTTTGGGGAGACC.

Many counts were recorded for this clone. The CDR3: CASSPDIGYEQYF. The CDR3 DNA, read in part, is TGCGCCAGCAGTCCGGACATCGGCTACGAG. The chain couples TRBV5-1 to TRBJ2-7, with D possibly being TRBD1 (5 bases). The read stops 3 residues short of the end of the CDR3; the missing end is completed from the germline J gene. The CDR3 is made up of 13 amino acids. V lost 5 bases to trimming and J lost 3 bases, with 12 bases between them. CDR1 is SGHRS, CDR2 YFSETQ, per germline.

This clone appeared many times. CDR3 bases read: TGTGCCAGCAGCTTATTCCCGGGACACTACGAG. This codes for CASSLFPGHYE. The complete CDR3 reads CASSLFPGHYEQYF. V gene TRBV11-2 combines with J gene TRBJ2-7; tentative D call: TRBD1 (6 bases). The read falls 3 residues short of the CDR3 end, and the missing part is taken from the germline J gene. The germline V gene encodes CDR1 SGHAT and CDR2 FQNNGV. V lost 2 bases, J lost 3 bases, and 11 bases lay in between. The CDR3 runs 14 residues.

This clone occurred many times. The read ends 3 residues early relative to the CDR3; the germline J gene fills the gap. The chain is built from TRBV5-1 and TRBJ2-3, with D possibly matching TRBD2 (6 bases). V gave up 3 bases and J gave up 0 bases, with 14 bases separating them. There are 16 residues in the CDR3. Germline CDR1 and CDR2: SGHRS and YFSETQ. The CDR3 DNA, read in part, is TGCGCCAGCAGCTCACGTATAGCGGATAGCACAGATACG. Translating it yields CASSSRIADSTDT. The CDR3, in full, reads CASSSRIADSTDTQYF.

In this sample, this clone turned up many times. The sequence runs out 3 residues before the end of the CDR3; the remainder is reconstructed from the germline J gene. The chain recombines TRBV19 with TRBJ2-1; D is perhaps TRBD2 (5 bases). The CDR3 runs 14 residues. Germline CDR1 is LNHDA and CDR2 is SQIVND (reference sequence). Trimming removed 8 bases at V and 3 bases at J, with 14 bases between. The CDR3 loop is CASGSGPDYNEQFF. CDR3 bases read: TGTGCCAGTGGAAGCGGCCCCGACTACAATGAG.

This clone appeared many times. The read falls 3 residues short of the CDR3 end, and the missing part is taken from the germline J gene. The J gene is TRBJ2-1, the V gene TRBV29-1; 7 bases map to TRBD2. The CDR3 spans 13 residues. Per germline, CDR1 SQVTM and CDR2 ANQGSEA. V was clipped by 8 bases and J by 2 bases; unmatched bases: 6. The CDR3 protein is CSTGGSTYNEQFF. The sequenced CDR3 bases are TGCAGCACGGGGGGTTCAACCTACAATGAG.

This clone was observed a handful of times. Coverage ceases 3 residues before the CDR3 finishes, and the germline J gene fills in the end. This chain uses TRBV5-1 with TRBJ2-3; D uncertain. Germline V gene sequence: CDR1 SGHRS, CDR2 YFSETQ. CDR3 length equals 11 residues. The CDR3 DNA, read in part, is TGCGCCAGCAGCTTACAAGAGACG. It specifies CASSLQET. The whole CDR3 reads CASSLQETQYF.

For this clone: The sequenced fragment ends 3 residues before the CDR3 boundary, so the rest is inferred from the germline J gene. The genes are TRBV7-9 and TRBJ1-2; D remains unclear. The CDR3 is made up of 14 amino acids. Germline V CDR1 and CDR2: SEHNR, FQNEAQ (reference sequence). CDR3 region: CASRPTRATDTYTF. The CDR3 DNA, read in part, is TGTGCCAGCAGACCGACTAGGGCCACAGATACC.

In its sample, this clone was seen many times. The read terminates 3 residues ahead of where the CDR3 ends, so the germline J gene completes it. V and J are TRBV30 and TRBJ2-7; 8 bases fit TRBD1. This CDR3 contains 14 residues. The germline V gene encodes CDR1 GTSNPN and CDR2 SVGIG (reference sequence). V lost 5 bases, J lost 0 bases, and 6 bases stayed unmatched. The CDR3 reads CAWGTGPSSYEQYF. Partial CDR3 DNA: TGTGCCTGGGGGACAGGACCCTCCTCCTACGAG. Full variable domain (outside the CDR3, taken from reference TRBV30 and TRBJ2-7): SQTIHQWPATLVQPVGSPLSLECTVEGTSNPNLYWYRQAAGRGLQLLFYSVGIGQISSEVPQNLSASRPQDRQFILSSKKLLLSDSGFYLCAWGTGPSSYEQYFGPGTRLTVT.